These 20 T cell receptor beta chains share one sample of origin, sequenced in a study of OX40 agonist ivuxolimab in advanced cancers. Produced via immunoSEQ multiplex PCR; TCRdb's table is partial and in-frame only. Among tens of thousands of clones listed, about 86% were seen once. The sequencing here drew on CD4+ or CD8+ T cells sorted from blood, taken in a trial of the OX40 agonist ivuxolimab. The receptors shown here come from an adult with an advanced solid tumor such as melanoma, head and neck, liver or kidney cancer.

The V and J genes are TRBV10-1 and TRBJ2-7; 10 bases are shared with TRBD2. In germline, CDR1 is WNHNN, CDR2 SYGVQD (reference sequence). The CDR3 covers 15 residues. V lost 4 bases, J lost 4 bases, and 7 bases stayed unmatched. The CDR3 loop reads CASSGPGTSVYEQYF. The CDR3, as DNA: TGCGCCAGCAGTGGACCCGGGACTAGCGTTTACGAGCAGTACTTC.

DNA of the CDR3: TGCGCCAGCAGCCGACAGGGGGCAAGAAACTATGGCTACACCTTC. Amino acids: CASSRQGARNYGYTF. This chain links TRBV4-1 with TRBJ1-2, with 10 bases aligning to TRBD1. In germline, CDR1 is MGHRA, CDR2 YSYEKL. This CDR3 contains 15 residues. Trimming took 4 bases from V and 2 from J; bases not matched to a gene: 4.

This clone occurred once. The chain has TRBV28 and TRBJ1-5, with no clear D. Trimming cost V 10 bases and J 5 bases, with 12 bases left between them. This CDR3 is 12 amino acids long. Per germline, CDR1 MDHEN and CDR2 SYDVKM. The CDR3 here is CAIQEADQPQHF. DNA for the CDR3: TGTGCCATTCAGGAAGCGGATCAGCCCCAGCATTTT.

V gene TRBV27 combines with J gene TRBJ2-2; no clear D. V lost 3 bases and J lost 3, with 2 bases in between. The CDR3 length is 12 residues. The V gene's germline CDR1 is MNHEY and CDR2 SMNVEV (reference sequence). CDR3 sequence (DNA): TGTGCCAGCAGTTTCGACACCGGGGAGCTGTTTTTT. Translating it yields CASSFDTGELFF.

The chain carries TRBV19 and TRBJ2-2, with 10 bases matching TRBD1. This CDR3 contains 15 residues. CDR1 and CDR2 from the germline V gene are LNHDA and SQIVND (reference sequence). V lost 6 bases and J lost 4; bases outside the gene matches: 5. CDR3 nucleotide sequence: TGTGCCAGTAGCGCCGGACAGGGGGGCACCGGGGAGCTGTTTTTT. Translating it yields CASSAGQGGTGELFF.

This chain links TRBV20-1 with TRBJ2-7; D is ambiguous. From germline, CDR1 is DFQATT and CDR2 SNEGSKA (reference sequence). The CDR3 totals 10 residues. V lost 6 bases and J 2 bases, leaving 5 bases between the germline ends. The CDR3 protein is CSARPYEQYF. Written as DNA, the CDR3 is TGCAGTGCGAGACCCTACGAGCAGTACTTC.

The chain links TRBV6-5 to TRBJ2-7; D is uncertain. Deletions cut 0 bases from V and 3 bases from J, with 6 bases between. There are 13 residues in the CDR3. Per germline, CDR1 MNHEY and CDR2 SVGAGI. The CDR3: CASSYSYGYEQYF. CDR3 bases: TGTGCCAGCAGTTACTCGTACGGCTACGAGCAGTACTTC.

By proportion, this clone is medium-sized. This chain joins TRBV30 and TRBJ1-3; D gene ambiguous. Germline CDR1 and CDR2: GTSNPN and SVGIG (reference sequence). With 7 bases removed from V and 8 bases from J, the gap between germline ends came to 15 bases. There are 12 residues in the CDR3. In nucleotides, the CDR3 is TGTGCCTTAAGTCGCGACGGGTACACCATATATTTT. Amino acid sequence: CALSRDGYTIYF.

The chain combines TRBV6-6 with TRBJ2-2; no clear D. This CDR3 has 13 residues. With 10 bases removed from V and 3 bases from J, the gap between germline ends came to 12 bases. The germline gives CDR1 MNHNY, CDR2 SVGAGI (reference sequence). The CDR3 nucleotides are TGTGCCACCCAGGACGGCTACACCGGGGAGCTGTTTTTT. Translation gives CATQDGYTGELFF.

The chain carries TRBV21-1 and TRBJ2-1. TRBV21-1 is noted as a pseudogene. The CDR3 extends over 15 amino acids. CDR3 protein: CASSKVGPESNEQFF. The CDR3 DNA follows: TGTGCCAGCAGCAAAGTAGGTCCCGAGTCTAATGAGCAGTTCTTC.

The V gene is TRBV7-6, the J gene TRBJ2-7; D is possibly TRBD1 (5 bases). Per the germline V gene, CDR1 is SGHVS and CDR2 is FNYEAQ. Trimming shortened V by 4 bases and J by 10 bases, and 17 bases separated the two germline ends. The CDR3 has 13 amino acids. CDR3 amino acids: CASSSDTQGFQYF. The CDR3 DNA sequence: TGTGCCAGCAGCTCGGACACGCAGGGATTTCAGTACTTC.

This rearrangement joins TRBV25-1 to TRBJ2-2, with 11 nucleotides matching TRBD2. Germline V gene lookup returns CDR1 MGHDK and CDR2 SYGVNS. CDR3 length: 15 amino acids. Trimming took 3 bases from V and 4 from J; bases not matched to a gene: 1. The CDR3 DNA is TGTGCCAGCAGTGAGGGGACTAGCGGCACCGGGGAGCTGTTTTTT. Amino acids: CASSEGTSGTGELFF.

The gene calls are TRBV30 and TRBJ2-7; unclear D gene. The CDR3 runs 11 residues. Germline CDR1 is GTSNPN and CDR2 is SVGIG (reference sequence). V dropped 2 bases and J dropped 4 bases, with 6 bases sitting between them. CDR3 DNA sequence: TGTGCCTGGAGTCGGGTTTACGAGCAGTACTTC. Its translation: CAWSRVYEQYF.

CDR3 sequence reads: CASSQDLQGGEKLFF. Here the CDR3 DNA reads TGCGCCAGCAGCCAAGATCTCCAGGGGGGTGAAAAACTGTTTTTT. The gene calls are TRBV4-3 and TRBJ1-4; 7 bases match TRBD1. The CDR3 contains 15 residues. V lost 0 bases and J lost 7; bases outside the gene matches: 5. Germline values: CDR1 LGHNA, CDR2 YSLEER.

The genes are TRBV13 and TRBJ2-5; D uncertain. Germline loops: CDR1 PRHDT, CDR2 FYEKMQ (reference sequence). The V end lost 5 bases, the J end lost 3 bases, and 10 bases lay between the germline ends. CDR3 length: 13 residues. The CDR3 reads CASSPGPEETQYF. The CDR3 DNA follows: TGTGCCAGCAGCCCTGGGCCCGAAGAGACCCAGTACTTC.

This clone was detected once. The V gene is TRBV30, the J gene TRBJ2-3, with D perhaps matching TRBD1 or TRBD2 (5 bases each). Germline CDR1 and CDR2: GTSNPN and SVGIG (reference sequence). CDR3 length: 12 amino acids. V lost 5 bases and J lost 2, with 8 bases in between. Here the CDR3 reads CAWRGTTDTQYF. DNA of the CDR3: TGTGCCTGGCGAGGGACCACAGATACGCAGTATTTT.

The chain links TRBV7-2 to TRBJ1-2, with D perhaps matching TRBD1 (6 bases). Germline assignment: CDR1 SGHTA and CDR2 FQGNSA. The CDR3 is 15 amino acids. V shed 1 base and J shed 6 bases, with 15 bases lying between them. CDR3 DNA sequence: TGTGCCAGCAGCTTAGGTTCCAGGGGCGAGAATGGCTACACCTTC. It codes for CASSLGSRGENGYTF.

The V and J genes are TRBV6-1 and TRBJ1-6; D is undetermined. The length of the CDR3 is 13 residues. The germline V gene encodes CDR1 MNHNS and CDR2 SASEGT. V lost 4 bases and J 6 bases, leaving 7 bases between the germline ends. The CDR3 bases are TGTGCCAGCAGTGGACGGATTAATTCACCCCTCCACTTT. Amino acids: CASSGRINSPLHF.

This sequence joins TRBV28 and TRBJ2-1; D unclear. CDR1 is MDHEN and CDR2 is SYDVKM in the germline V gene. This CDR3 contains 16 residues. The V end lost 7 bases, the J end lost 3 bases, and 19 bases lay between the germline ends. In nucleotides, the CDR3 is TGTGCCAGCATCCCTCTGTTAGGTCCGCACTACAATGAGCAGTTCTTC. This gives the protein CASIPLLGPHYNEQFF.

The chain joins TRBV7-8 to TRBJ2-5; 10 bases map to TRBD2. There are 15 residues in the CDR3. CDR1 is SGHVS, CDR2 FQNEAQ, per germline. J was trimmed by 7 bases and V by 1 base; bases with no gene match: 6. For the CDR3, the DNA is TGTGCCAGCAGCTTAGTACTAGCGGGGTCCGGGACCCAGTACTTC. The encoded protein is CASSLVLAGSGTQYF.